These 5 T cell receptor beta chains were sequenced from one sample in a study of cytomegalovirus exposure and HLA in healthy donors (TCRdb year 2017). Receptors were amplified or captured by the immunoSEQ multiplex PCR assay. For the multiplex PCR, a mixture combining 60 forward primers for TCR Vbeta segments and 13 reverse primers for TCR Jbeta segments was used. TCRdb's version of the immuneACCESS table is confined to in-frame rearrangements and falls short of the full clone set. An unresolved V gene accounts for under half of the shortfall where checked; the remainder is of unknown origin. This sample holds 150,000 or so clones; under 85% were observed only once. The ten top clones hold around 4.3% of the sample. The sequencing sample was made of PBMCs. Every receptor here comes from a middle-aged man in good health and CMV-seropositive.

V is TRBV7-2 and J is TRBJ1-5; 7 bases are shared with TRBD1. This CDR3 is built from 17 residues. With V trimmed by 2 bases and J by 2 bases, 9 bases remained unmatched. Germline CDR1 reads SGHTA; CDR2 reads FQGNSA. CDR3 in DNA: TGTGCCAGCAGCTTATCGAGGAGGGGGCATGGCAATCAGCCCCAGCATTTT. This encodes CASSLSRRGHGNQPQHF.

This chain connects TRBV5-1 to TRBJ2-5; a weak D match, TRBD1 (6 bases). The V end lost 4 bases, the J end lost 4 bases, and 11 bases lay between the germline ends. Germline V gives CDR1 SGHRS, CDR2 YFSETQ. The CDR3 extends over 13 amino acids. The CDR3 region has the DNA TGCGCCAGCAGCCTACAGGGTCCAGAGACCCAGTACTTC. Translated, it gives CASSLQGPETQYF.

The rearrangement uses TRBV10-3 and TRBJ2-1, with 9 bases lining up with TRBD1. V lost 10 bases to trimming and J lost 5 bases; unmatched junction nucleotides: 6. Germline-derived CDR1 and CDR2 are ENHRY and SYGVKD. This CDR3 region has 13 residues. CDR3 sequence reads: CASRTGANNEQFF. CDR3 sequence (DNA): TGTGCCAGCCGGACAGGGGCTAACAATGAGCAGTTCTTC.

J is TRBJ1-1 and V is TRBV27; 7 bases are a match to TRBD1. CDR1 and CDR2 from the germline V gene are MNHEY and SMNVEV (reference sequence). The CDR3 has 13 amino acids. The trim removed 6 bases at V and 5 bases at J, leaving 6 bases unmatched. The CDR3 DNA sequence: TGTGCCAGCAGACGACAGGGCAGTACTGAAGCTTTCTTT. Its translation: CASRRQGSTEAFF.

V and J are TRBV30 and TRBJ1-3; TRBD1 is a possible D gene (5 bases). This CDR3 region has 16 residues. Trimming shortened V by 4 bases and J by 3 bases, and 19 bases separated the two germline ends. Germline assignment: CDR1 GTSNPN and CDR2 SVGIG (reference sequence). DNA of the CDR3: TGTGCCTGGAATGGGGCATGGTCGATCGGTGGAAACACCATATATTTT. Translating it yields CAWNGAWSIGGNTIYF.